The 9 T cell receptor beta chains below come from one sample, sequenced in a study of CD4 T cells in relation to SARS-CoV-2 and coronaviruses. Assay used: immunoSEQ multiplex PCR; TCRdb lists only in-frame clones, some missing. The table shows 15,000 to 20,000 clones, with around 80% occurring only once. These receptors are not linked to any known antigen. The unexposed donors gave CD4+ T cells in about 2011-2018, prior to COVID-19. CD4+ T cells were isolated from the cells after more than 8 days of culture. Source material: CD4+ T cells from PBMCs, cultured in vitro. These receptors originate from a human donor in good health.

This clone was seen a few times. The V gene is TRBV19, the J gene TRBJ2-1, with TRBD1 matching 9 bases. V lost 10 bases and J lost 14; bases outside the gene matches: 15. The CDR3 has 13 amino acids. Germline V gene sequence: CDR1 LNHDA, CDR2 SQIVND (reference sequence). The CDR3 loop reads CATTDRDRDGKFF. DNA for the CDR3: TGTGCCACAACCGACCGGGACAGGGACGGGAAGTTCTTC.

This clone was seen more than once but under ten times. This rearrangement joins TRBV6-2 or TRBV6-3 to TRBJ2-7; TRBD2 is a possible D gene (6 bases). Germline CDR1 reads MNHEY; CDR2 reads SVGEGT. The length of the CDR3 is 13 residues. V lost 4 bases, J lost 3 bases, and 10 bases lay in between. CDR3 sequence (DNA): TGTGCCAGCAGTTTAGCGGAGGACTACGAGCAGTACTTC. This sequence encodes CASSLAEDYEQYF.

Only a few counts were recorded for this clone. The CDR3 loop is CASTAGTGSYTGELFF. The CDR3 DNA reads TGTGCCAGCACCGCCGGGACAGGTTCCTACACCGGGGAGCTGTTTTTT. V gene TRBV5-4 combines with J gene TRBJ2-2, with 8 bases lining up with TRBD1. This CDR3 contains 16 residues. The germline V gene encodes CDR1 SGHNT and CDR2 YYREEE (reference sequence). The ends lost 6 bases at V and 3 bases at J; junction bases unmatched: 10.

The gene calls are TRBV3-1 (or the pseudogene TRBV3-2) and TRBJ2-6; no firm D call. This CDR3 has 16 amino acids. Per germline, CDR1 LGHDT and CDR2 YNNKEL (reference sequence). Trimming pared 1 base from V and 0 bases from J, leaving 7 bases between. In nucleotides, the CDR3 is TGTGCCAGCAGCCAAGGGGCCGACTCTGGGGCCAACGTCCTGACTTTC. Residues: CASSQGADSGANVLTF.

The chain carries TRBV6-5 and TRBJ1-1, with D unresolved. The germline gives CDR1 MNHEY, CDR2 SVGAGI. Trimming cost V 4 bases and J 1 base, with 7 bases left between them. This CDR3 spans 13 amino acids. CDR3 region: CASSFGRNTEAFF. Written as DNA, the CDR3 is TGTGCCAGCAGTTTCGGACGGAACACTGAAGCTTTCTTT.

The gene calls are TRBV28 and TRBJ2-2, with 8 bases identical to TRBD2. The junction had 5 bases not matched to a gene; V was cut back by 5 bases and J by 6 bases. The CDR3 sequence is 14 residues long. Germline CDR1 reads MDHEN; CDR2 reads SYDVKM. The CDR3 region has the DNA TGTGCCAGCAGTCGGGAGGGCCGGGCCGGGGAGCTGTTTTTT. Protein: CASSREGRAGELFF.

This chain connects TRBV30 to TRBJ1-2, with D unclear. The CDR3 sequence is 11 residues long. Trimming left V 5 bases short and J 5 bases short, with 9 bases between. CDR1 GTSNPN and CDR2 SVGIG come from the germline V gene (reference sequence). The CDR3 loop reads CAWYASYGYTF. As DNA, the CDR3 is TGTGCCTGGTATGCATCTTATGGCTACACCTTC.

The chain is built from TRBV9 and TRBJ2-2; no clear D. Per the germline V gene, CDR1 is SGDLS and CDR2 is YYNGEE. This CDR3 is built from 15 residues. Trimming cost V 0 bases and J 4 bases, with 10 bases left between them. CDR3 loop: CASSVAQSGTGELFF. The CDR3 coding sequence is TGTGCCAGCAGCGTAGCTCAATCGGGCACCGGGGAGCTGTTTTTT. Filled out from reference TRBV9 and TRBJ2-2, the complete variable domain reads DSGVTQTPKHLITATGQRVTLRCSPRSGDLSVYWYQQSLDQGLQFLIQYYNGEERAKGNILERFSAQQFPDLHSELNLSSLELGDSALYFCASSVAQSGTGELFFGEGSRLTVL.

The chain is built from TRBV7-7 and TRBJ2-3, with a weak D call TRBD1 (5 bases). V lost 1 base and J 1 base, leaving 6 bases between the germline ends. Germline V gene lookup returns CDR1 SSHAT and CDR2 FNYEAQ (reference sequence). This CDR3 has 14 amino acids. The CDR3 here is CASSLGQRTDTQYF. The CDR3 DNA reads TGTGCCAGCAGCTTAGGACAGCGCACAGATACGCAGTATTTT.